One and the same sample provided the 29 T cell receptor beta chains below, sequenced in a study of T cell repertoires in cytomegalovirus infection. TCRdb re-called the reads through MiXCR, storing one row per CDR3 protein. The sample yields some 500,000 distinct CDR3 sequences, around 30% seen once. These receptors' antigens are unknown. The sample here was cultured PBMCs, taken from culture after CMV antigen stimulation. The receptors were gathered from a human donor in good health (CMV status not recorded). Some clones in this sample may be carry-over from other donors' samples.

The chain recombines TRBV4-2 with TRBJ2-7; 11 bases line up with TRBD2. V shed 0 bases, J shed 4 bases, and the junction held 11 bases outside the gene matches. There are 18 residues in the CDR3. The germline V gene has CDR1 LGHNA and CDR2 YNFKEQ. The CDR3 coding sequence is TGTGCCAGCAGCCAAGATGGGGAGACTAGCGGGACACGGTACGAGCAGTACTTC. Translated, it gives CASSQDGETSGTRYEQYF.

This clonotype was seen a few times. The rearrangement uses TRBV20-1 and TRBJ1-2, with D possibly TRBD1 on 6 matching bases. The CDR3 extends over 13 amino acids. V was cut by 2 bases and J by 5 bases, with 12 bases left in between. Germline V gene data show CDR1 as DFQATT and CDR2 as SNEGSKA (reference sequence). The CDR3 sequence is CSARSTGPYGYTF. CDR3 coding DNA: TGCAGTGCTAGATCAACAGGGCCATATGGCTACACCTTC.

This clonotype was seen ten or more times. The chain combines TRBV20-1 with TRBJ2-1, with 10 bases lining up with TRBD2. Germline lookup yields CDR1 DFQATT and CDR2 SNEGSKA (reference sequence). This CDR3 contains 14 residues. The V gene end was trimmed by 2 bases and the J gene end by 4 bases; junction bases not matched to a gene: 2. The CDR3 region has the DNA TGCAGTGCTAGACTAGCGGGAGATTACAATGAGCAGTTCTTC. It specifies CSARLAGDYNEQFF.

This clonotype was picked up a small number of times. The gene calls are TRBV6-2 or TRBV6-3 and TRBJ2-5; 8 bases line up with TRBD2. Germline loops: CDR1 MNHEY, CDR2 SVGEGT. Losses at the gene ends were 1 base for V and 4 bases for J; bases not matched to a gene: 11. The length of the CDR3 is 17 residues. The CDR3 region has the DNA TGTGCCAGCAGTTACTACCGAATAGCGGGAAACCTAGAGACCCAGTACTTC. Amino acid sequence: CASSYYRIAGNLETQYF.

The chain joins TRBV7-3 to TRBJ1-1; TRBD1 agrees at 8 bases. Unmatched junction bases numbered 7, after V lost 4 bases and J lost 6 bases. Germline lookup yields CDR1 SGHTA and CDR2 FQGTGA. The CDR3 extends over 14 amino acids. The CDR3 bases are TGTGCCAGCAGCTCCGATGGGACAGGCGCTGAAGCTTTCTTT. Translating it yields CASSSDGTGAEAFF.

V gene TRBV10-3 combines with J gene TRBJ1-1; a possible D gene is TRBD1 (6 bases). The CDR3 has 13 amino acids. The ends were cut back, 8 bases at V and 5 bases at J, with 15 bases in the middle. The germline gives CDR1 ENHRY, CDR2 SYGVKD. As DNA, the CDR3 is TGTGCCATCGCCAAACAGGGACTGACTGAAGCTTTCTTT. The encoded protein is CAIAKQGLTEAFF.

A few counts support this clonotype. The V gene is TRBV6-5, the J gene TRBJ2-3; weak D call: TRBD2 (6 bases). The V gene's germline CDR1 is MNHEY and CDR2 SVGAGI. The CDR3 totals 16 residues. V was pared by 0 bases and J by 5 bases, with 15 bases between. The CDR3 spells CASSYSSGRGVDTQYF. The CDR3 region has the DNA TGTGCCAGCAGTTACTCGTCCGGGAGAGGGGTAGATACGCAGTATTTT.

The rearrangement joins TRBV12-3 or TRBV12-4 to TRBJ1-5, with a possible D match to TRBD1 (6 bases). Trimming left V 6 bases short and J 4 bases short, with 19 bases between. The CDR3 runs to 16 residues. The CDR3 sequence: CASRKGTGAENQPQHF. The CDR3 coding sequence is TGTGCCAGCAGGAAAGGGACGGGGGCTGAGAATCAGCCCCAGCATTTT.

J is TRBJ2-3 and V is TRBV18; 12 bases agree with TRBD2. V dropped 6 bases and J dropped 5; count of bases not matched to a gene: 9. CDR3 length: 16 amino acids. Germline values: CDR1 KGHSH, CDR2 LQKENI. The CDR3 loop reads CASSRLAGGAGDTQYF. In DNA, the CDR3 is TGTGCCAGCTCCCGCCTAGCGGGAGGGGCCGGAGATACGCAGTATTTT.

The chain recombines TRBV4-3 with TRBJ2-5, with D hard to call. In germline, CDR1 is LGHNA, CDR2 YSLEER. Trimming cost V 0 bases and J 0 bases, with 8 bases left between them. The CDR3 covers 15 residues. The CDR3 DNA sequence: TGCGCCAGCAGCCAAGAACGTGGGTACCAAGAGACCCAGTACTTC. Protein: CASSQERGYQETQYF.

This clonotype was seen more than once but under ten times. The rearrangement links TRBV24-1 to TRBJ2-3, with 9 bases identical to TRBD2. In germline, CDR1 is KGHDR, CDR2 SFDVKD. The CDR3 totals 17 residues. J gave up 2 bases and V 3 bases, and 8 bases lay outside the gene matches. The CDR3 DNA reads TGTGCCACCAGTGATACCAAGACTAGCGGCATCACAGATACGCAGTATTTT. The encoded protein is CATSDTKTSGITDTQYF.

This clonotype showed up just a few times. The CDR3 region is CASSLGQGVSPLHF. The CDR3 coding sequence is TGTGCCAGCAGCCTGGGACAGGGAGTTTCACCCCTCCACTTT. The gene calls are TRBV11-2 and TRBJ1-6, with 9 bases identical to TRBD1. The CDR3 contains 14 residues. Germline V gene lookup returns CDR1 SGHAT and CDR2 FQNNGV. Germline trimming cut 5 bases from V and 9 bases from J; bases unmatched to any gene: 5.

The chain has TRBV5-6 and TRBJ1-2; D is unresolved. Between the trimmed V and J ends, which lost 1 base and 1 base, there was a span of 11 bases. CDR3 length: 15 amino acids. Germline CDR1 is SGHDT and CDR2 is YYEEEE. The CDR3 nucleotides are TGTGCCAGCAGCTTGTGGGCGAGCGGTAACTATGGCTACACCTTC. Its protein is CASSLWASGNYGYTF.

Comment on this clonotype: A junction boundary mismatches the germline segment, possibly from a read error. The CDR3 here is CDSSRESVREGRETQYF. Written as DNA, the CDR3 is TGTGACAGCAGCCGCGAGTCGGTGCGGGAGGGCCGGGAGACCCAGTACTTC. The chain combines TRBV7-2 with TRBJ2-5; 9 bases line up with TRBD2. The CDR3 totals 17 residues. CDR1 is SGHTA and CDR2 is FQGNSA in the germline V gene.

As for this clonotype: Just one base apart from a much larger clone, this may be a read error. The chain uses TRBV11-2 and TRBJ2-5, with D unresolved. CDR1 and CDR2 (germline): SGHAT, FQNNGV. Trimming stripped 5 bases from V and 4 bases from J, with 8 bases between. The CDR3 extends over 12 amino acids. CDR3 coding DNA: TGTGCCAGCAGCGCCCAAGGAGAGACCCAGTACTTC. It is translated as CASSAQGETQYF.

The chain links TRBV6-2 or TRBV6-3 to TRBJ2-5, with a tentative D call TRBD1 (6 bases). This CDR3 comprises 14 residues. The ends were cut back, 9 bases at V and 5 bases at J, with 19 bases in the middle. Germline loops: CDR1 MNHEY, CDR2 SVGEGT. The CDR3 sequence: CASKPSGEAETQYF. As DNA, the CDR3 is TGTGCCAGTAAACCCTCAGGGGAAGCGGAGACCCAGTACTTC.

J is TRBJ1-2 and V is TRBV7-6; a possible D gene is TRBD1 (5 bases). The CDR3 covers 11 residues. Looked up from germline, CDR1 is SGHVS and CDR2 is FNYEAQ. The CDR3 region is CVAGGNYGYTF. The CDR3 nucleotides read TGTGTCGCGGGGGGGAACTATGGCTACACCTTC.

This clonotype was counted a few times. V is TRBV7-3 and J is TRBJ2-3; possible D gene TRBD1, 5 bases. In germline, CDR1 is SGHTA, CDR2 FQGTGA. The V end lost 3 bases, the J end lost 0 bases, and 7 bases lay between the germline ends. The CDR3 totals 14 residues. The CDR3 DNA is TGTGCCAGCAGCTTGACAGATAGCACAGATACGCAGTATTTT. This codes for CASSLTDSTDTQYF.

This clonotype occurred many times. The rearrangement uses TRBV7-2 and TRBJ1-2, with TRBD1 matching over 8 bases. After removal of 8 bases from V and 5 bases from J, the junction contained 13 bases not matched to a gene. The germline V gene has CDR1 SGHTA and CDR2 FQGNSA. The length of the CDR3 is 15 residues. DNA of the CDR3: TGTGCCAGCCGATCCTCCCAGGGGGCACAGTATGGCTACACCTTC. Residues: CASRSSQGAQYGYTF.

The chain employs TRBV7-2 and TRBJ1-6, with D possibly TRBD1 on 6 matching bases. V gave up 4 bases and J gave up 9 bases, with 10 bases separating them. This CDR3 has 13 residues. Germline V lookup: CDR1 SGHTA, CDR2 FQGNSA. In nucleotides, the CDR3 is TGTGCCAGCAGCTACACAGGGATTTCACCCCTCCACTTT. It translates to CASSYTGISPLHF.

This clonotype was detected a few times. This chain links TRBV20-1 with TRBJ2-2, with a weak D call TRBD1 (5 bases). Deletions cut 6 bases from V and 4 bases from J, with 18 bases between. Germline V lookup: CDR1 DFQATT, CDR2 SNEGSKA (reference sequence). This CDR3 contains 15 residues. In nucleotides, the CDR3 is TGCAGTGCCAACTTTTGGGGCGTAGCCACCGGGGAGCTGTTTTTT. It translates to CSANFWGVATGELFF.

The chain combines TRBV2 with TRBJ2-5; the D gene could be TRBD1 or TRBD2 (5 bases each). Germline V gene lookup returns CDR1 SNHLY and CDR2 FYNNEI. This CDR3 is built from 13 residues. The ends were cut back, 0 bases at V and 4 bases at J, with 6 bases in the middle. The CDR3 sequence: CASSEAGRETQYF. For the CDR3, the DNA is TGTGCCAGCAGTGAAGCGGGACGAGAGACCCAGTACTTC. The full variable domain, completed using reference TRBV2 and TRBJ2-5, is EPEVTQTPSHQVTQMGQEVILRCVPISNHLYFYWYRQILGQKVEFLVSFYNNEISEKSEIFDDQFSVERPDGSNFTLKIRSTKLEDSAMYFCASSEAGRETQYFGPGTRLLVL.

The rearrangement links TRBV19 to TRBJ2-1, with TRBD2 matching over 11 bases. The CDR3 runs to 15 residues. Trimming cost V 4 bases and J 8 bases; bases outside gene matches: 7. The V gene's germline CDR1 is LNHDA and CDR2 SQIVND (reference sequence). CDR3 in amino acids: CASSRTSGRSDEQFF. CDR3 in DNA: TGTGCCAGTAGTAGAACTAGCGGGAGAAGCGATGAGCAGTTCTTC. Filled out from reference TRBV19 and TRBJ2-1, the complete variable domain reads DGGITQSPKYLFRKEGQNVTLSCEQNLNHDAMYWYRQDPGQGLRLIYYSQIVNDFQKGDIAEGYSVSREKKESFPLTVTSAQKNPTAFYLCASSRTSGRSDEQFFGPGTRLTVL.

The chain recombines TRBV6-1 with TRBJ2-7; D unresolved. The CDR3 is 11 residues long. CDR1 and CDR2 from the germline V gene are MNHNS and SASEGT. V was clipped by 2 bases and J by 5 bases, with 4 bases between them. The CDR3 sequence: CASSERNEQYV. For the CDR3, the DNA is TGTGCCAGCAGTGAACGAAACGAGCAGTACGTC.

This clonotype came up many times. This sequence joins TRBV7-6 and TRBJ2-1, with 10 bases matching TRBD2. V lost 1 base, J lost 1 base, and 7 bases stayed unmatched. Germline CDR1 is SGHVS and CDR2 is FNYEAQ. The CDR3 is made up of 18 amino acids. CDR3: CASSLEGLAGGSYNEQFF. For the CDR3, the DNA is TGTGCCAGCAGCTTAGAAGGGTTAGCGGGAGGATCCTACAATGAGCAGTTCTTC. Based on the CDR3 plus reference TRBV7-6 and TRBJ2-1, the full variable domain is GAGVSQSPRYKVTKRGQDVALRCDPISGHVSLYWYRQALGQGPEFLTYFNYEAQQDKSGLPNDRFSAERPEGSISTLTIQRTEQRDSAMYRCASSLEGLAGGSYNEQFFGPGTRLTVL.

This clonotype was seen a handful of times. V usage is TRBV5-1 and J usage is TRBJ2-2; 15 bases are a match to TRBD2. CDR1 and CDR2 (germline): SGHRS, YFSETQ. V shed 4 bases, J shed 4 bases, and the junction held 2 bases outside the gene matches. The CDR3 sequence is 16 residues long. The CDR3 DNA sequence: TGCGCCAGCAGCGGGACTAGCGGGAGGACCACCGGGGAGCTGTTTTTT. It specifies CASSGTSGRTTGELFF. The entire variable domain, with the rest obtained from reference TRBV5-1 and TRBJ2-2, is as follows: KAGVTQTPRYLIKTRGQQVTLSCSPISGHRSVSWYQQTPGQGLQFLFEYFSETQRNKGNFPGRFSGRQFSNSRSEMNVSTLELGDSALYLCASSGTSGRTTGELFFGEGSRLTVL.

This clonotype has just a few counts. The chain is built from TRBV27 and TRBJ2-1; tentatively, D is TRBD1 (5 bases). Germline CDR1 reads MNHEY; CDR2 reads SMNVEV (reference sequence). Trimming left V 6 bases short and J 7 bases short, with 16 bases between. The CDR3 is made up of 14 amino acids. CDR3 loop: CASRWTLKTNEQFF. CDR3 coding DNA: TGTGCCAGCAGGTGGACACTCAAGACGAATGAGCAGTTCTTC.

This chain connects TRBV19 to TRBJ2-7; perhaps TRBD2 as D (6 bases). The CDR3 is 16 amino acids. The germline V and J ends were trimmed by 0 bases and 0 bases, with 12 bases remaining between them. The V gene's germline CDR1 is LNHDA and CDR2 SQIVND (reference sequence). CDR3 sequence reads: CASSIDDRESSYEQYF. The CDR3 DNA reads TGTGCCAGTAGTATAGACGATCGGGAGAGCTCCTACGAGCAGTACTTC.

The chain employs TRBV6-1 and TRBJ1-1; D not certain. V dropped 8 bases and J dropped 0 bases, with 10 bases sitting between them. Germline V gene lookup returns CDR1 MNHNS and CDR2 SASEGT. This CDR3 region has 13 residues. This CDR3 is CASAQVMNTEAFF. In nucleotides, the CDR3 is TGTGCCAGCGCACAAGTAATGAACACTGAAGCTTTCTTT.